This T cell receptor (beta chain) was captured by sequencing in a study of blood T cell repertoires in COVID-19. Study-level background: Sites in the United States, Italy and Spain provided acute and convalescent COVID-19 samples. PBMCs, B-cell-depleted T cells, or T cells provided the cDNA or gDNA that made up the material.

Authors' methods: Amplification from reference gene primers served as the basis for estimated nucleated cell counts. TCRdb keeps only in-frame clones here, not all; method: immunoSEQ multiplex PCR. V and J calls and clone size are copied from that table; D and trimming were computed from the DNA. Here the sample spans roughly 150,000 clones, 77% being singletons. The origin of this receptor is a man between 65 and 85 years old with acute or convalescent COVID-19. The sample taken for sequencing was peripheral blood.

Here the CDR3 DNA reads TGTGCCAGCAGCGTAGAAGGCAGGTTGGACGGGGAGCTGTTTTTT. This sequence encodes CASSVEGRLDGELFF. The rearrangement uses TRBV9 and TRBJ2-2; D not resolved. The CDR3 is 15 residues long. V was clipped by 0 bases and J by 7 bases, with 13 bases between them. CDR1 is SGDLS and CDR2 is YYNGEE in the germline V gene.